The following is a T cell receptor beta chain sequence with its context. There is no known antigen for this receptor. Base qualities are missing; no much larger clone stands one base away. One collaborating source in Seattle enrolled patients during active infection and followed them longitudinally through the course of disease. Each collaborating institution followed its own protocols to collect whole blood in K2EDTA tubes. For TCRbeta analysis, collaborator samples were shipped as frozen whole blood, as isolated PBMCs, or as DNA extracted from either sample type. The immunoSEQ Assay, a bias-controlled multiplex PCR, was used to amplify TCRbeta CDR3 regions from genomic DNA. The source study handled its data this way. Within the assay, amplification of reference gene primers was used to estimate how many nucleated cells each sample contained. To quantify the absolute abundance of each unique TCRbeta CDR3 rearrangement, sequence reads were collapsed and filtered. For each sample, productive Simpson clonality was calculated as the square root of Simpson's diversity index over productive rearrangements. TCRdb stores this immuneACCESS table with in-frame sequences only. Part of the clones is absent; in the studies checked, under half of the shortfall reflects unresolved V genes, and no reason is known for the rest. The V and J calls and clone size were taken over from that table, and D and trimming were inferred from the DNA. Within this sample are 350,000 to 450,000 clones, with 70% to 90% of them counted one time only. The ten largest clonotypes hold less than 2% of the sample.

From cysteine to phenylalanine, the CDR3 is 15 amino acids long. Only the CDR3 DNA is retained, 45 bases long and in frame from the first base. V drops 5 bases and J drops 0 bases, leaving 11 bases in between. Taken from the germline V gene, the CDR1 and CDR2 loops are SGHAT and FQNNGV. The data originate from a study of blood T cell repertoires in COVID-19 (dated by TCRdb to between 2020 and 2021). Background on the whole study: Collaborator samples came from the United States, Italy and Spain and covered acute and convalescent phases of COVID-19. The prospective study material was composed of cDNA or gDNA derived from T cells, B-cell-depleted T cells, or PBMCs. Subjects who had been exposed to COVID-19, were actively infected with it, or had recovered from it provided the deeply sampled blood TCRbeta repertoires that made up the dataset. The repertoires were released in a freely available public database meant as a resource for research on the immune response to SARS-CoV-2. The samples were drawn from the first 160 participants of the ongoing ImmuneRACE study and from 1,254 subjects provided by 6 global collaborators. The sample metadata nearly always contained a de-identified subject ID, COVID-19 status, age in years and sex. Where HLA class I and class II types were available, the types were taken from metadata supplied by the sample provider, not from assay-based typing. Beyond this particular receptor, the publication reports: How much clinical and demographic metadata was included differed by source and by participant, and the metadata was provided uncurated.

The chain was built from TRBV11-2 and TRBJ1-3, with the D gene not clear enough to name. The receptor was derived from a woman aged 40 to 50 with COVID-19, enrolled during active disease. Sequencing was done on a sample of peripheral blood. CDR3 reads: CASSQTAISGNTIYF. The DNA is as follows: TGTGCCAGCAGCCAAACAGCTATCTCTGGAAACACCATATATTTT.